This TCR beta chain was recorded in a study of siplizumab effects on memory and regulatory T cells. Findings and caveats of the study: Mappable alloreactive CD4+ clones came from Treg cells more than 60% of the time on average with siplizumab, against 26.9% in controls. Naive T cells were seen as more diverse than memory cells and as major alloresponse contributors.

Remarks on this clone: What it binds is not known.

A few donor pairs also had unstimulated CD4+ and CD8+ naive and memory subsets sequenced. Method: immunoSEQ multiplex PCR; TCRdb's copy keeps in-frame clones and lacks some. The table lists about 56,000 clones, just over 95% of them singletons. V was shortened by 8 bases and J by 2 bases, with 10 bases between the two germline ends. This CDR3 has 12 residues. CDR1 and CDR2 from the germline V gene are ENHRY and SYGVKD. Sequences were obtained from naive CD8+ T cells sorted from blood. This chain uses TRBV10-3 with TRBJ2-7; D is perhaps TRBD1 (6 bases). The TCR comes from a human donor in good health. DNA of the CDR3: TGTGCCATCGGTTCAGGGGCCTACGAGCAGTACTTC. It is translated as CAIGSGAYEQYF.